These T cell receptor beta chains were read from a single sample in a study of cytomegalovirus exposure and HLA in healthy donors. The table came from immunoSEQ multiplex PCR; TCRdb's copy has only in-frame clones and leaves some out. The data contain fewer than 200,000 clones, 77% of them singletons. The sequenced sample consisted of PBMCs. These receptors were collected from a middle-aged woman in good health and CMV-seropositive. The CDR3 runs from the conserved cysteine through the conserved F or W. Expanded clones are given a class, and other clones once, few, many or no size at all.

j_gene	abundance	v_gene	CDR3aa
TRBJ2-7	NA	TRBV6-6	CASSYGQGSGQYF
TRBJ2-2	NA	TRBV7-9	CASSLDTNTGELFF
TRBJ1-1	NA	TRBV15	CATSRDSGGTEAFF
TRBJ1-5	NA	TRBV10-3	CAISDGGDYQPQHF
TRBJ2-7	few	TRBV5-6	CASSKDSYEQYF
TRBJ2-2	NA	TRBV19	CASSRTSGYTGELFF
TRBJ2-3	NA	TRBV5-1	CATRDGGAVPDTQYF
TRBJ1-4	NA	TRBV29-1	CSVGEQGRANEKLFF
TRBJ2-7	NA	TRBV18	CASSGREGDEQYF
TRBJ1-5	NA	TRBV5-6	CASSLWGGQPQHF
TRBJ1-1	NA	TRBV5-1	CASSLDWTGTEAFF
TRBJ1-2	NA	TRBV7-2	CASSWTTANYGYTF
TRBJ1-4	NA	TRBV2	CASSVRGTNEKLFF
TRBJ2-7	NA	TRBV30	CAWSSGYEQYF
TRBJ1-2	NA	TRBV28	CASSSTGAQGYTF
TRBJ2-2	few	TRBV11-2	CASSPTGGGGELFF
TRBJ1-3	NA	TRBV7-9	CASSYLWGAGGNTIYF
TRBJ1-1	NA	TRBV2	CASNKLRGANTEAFF
TRBJ1-5	few	TRBV19	CASQDLRQGGNQPQHF
TRBJ1-1	NA	TRBV23-1	CASRGGATLNTEAFF
TRBJ2-7	NA	TRBV21-1	CASSNDETSGRYEQYF
TRBJ2-6	NA	TRBV30	CAWGQRLNVLTF
NA	once	TRBV7-2	CASSLAGLAGPYEQYF
TRBJ1-2	NA	TRBV6-1	CASSPDRDYGYTF
TRBJ2-1	NA	TRBV5-4	CASSLYGWEAYNEQFF
TRBJ2-1	NA	TRBV18	CASSLLPPGQGNEQFF
TRBJ2-1	NA	TRBV30	CAWSPAGTGGYNEQFF
TRBJ2-3	NA	TRBV7-7	CASSFRGDTDTQYF
TRBJ1-4	NA	TRBV6-1	CASVKQGNEKLFF
TRBJ1-5	NA	TRBV11-3	CASIQPTAGGQPQHF
TRBJ2-5	NA	TRBV5-1	CASSRHDEETQYF
TRBJ1-3	few	TRBV5-6	CASSLGGTGSSGNTIYF
TRBJ1-5	NA	TRBV18	CASSPMGQNQPQHF
TRBJ2-3	NA	TRBV25-1	CASSAHQGADTQYF
TRBJ2-7	few	TRBV7-8	CASSKDRDPLYEQYF
TRBJ2-5	NA	TRBV7-6	CASSLEASGEETQYF
TRBJ1-6	few	TRBV5-6	CASSLEGAVGGSPLHF
TRBJ2-3	NA	TRBV30	CAWRTSGTDTQYF
TRBJ1-2	NA	TRBV6-5	CASSYGQGMGYTF
TRBJ1-3	once	TRBV6-5	CASRPPGGSGNTIYF
TRBJ2-7	NA	TRBV4-3	CASSQDWTGNYEQYF
TRBJ2-7	NA	TRBV11-3	CASRRTEDRGYEQYF
TRBJ1-2	once	TRBV5-1	CASSPVSDNGYTF
TRBJ1-1	NA	TRBV29-1	CSAFEGQGGFNSEAFF
TRBJ2-4	NA	TRBV7-2	CASSLPGKNIQYF